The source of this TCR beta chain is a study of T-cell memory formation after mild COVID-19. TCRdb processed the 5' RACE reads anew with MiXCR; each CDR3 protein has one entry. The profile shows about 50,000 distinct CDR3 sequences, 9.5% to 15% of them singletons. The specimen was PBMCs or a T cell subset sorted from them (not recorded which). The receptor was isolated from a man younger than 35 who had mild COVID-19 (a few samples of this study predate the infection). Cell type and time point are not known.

CDR3 protein: CASSTGQGQTQYF. CDR3 sequence (DNA): TGTGCCAGCAGCACGGGACAGGGACAGACCCAGTACTTC. The V call is TRBV7-2, the J call TRBJ2-5; 9 bases align to TRBD1. The CDR3 is 13 residues long. V dropped 5 bases and J dropped 6; count of bases not matched to a gene: 4. Germline V gives CDR1 SGHTA, CDR2 FQGNSA.